Each of the 2 T cell receptor beta chains below was sequenced from the same sample in a study of shared clonotypes between healthy human individuals. The assay was immunoSEQ multiplex PCR, and TCRdb's table has in-frame clones only and misses some. The sample yields over 2,000,000 clones, just over 90% seen once. Naivety among CD8 cells was defined by CD45RO negativity and positive CCR7 selection, thereby excluding terminally differentiated effector memory CD45RA+ cells. The source material was naive CD8+ T cells from PBMCs. All receptors derive from a young man in good health. Some clones in this sample may be carry-over from other donors' samples.

The chain couples TRBV11-2 to TRBJ1-2; D gene uncertain. Germline CDR1 SGHAT, CDR2 FQNNGV. The CDR3 covers 15 residues. The V end was cut by 4 bases, the J end by 2 bases, with 14 bases between. The CDR3 nucleotides are TGTGCCAGCAGCTCTATTCCGGGAACCAACTATGGCTACACCTTC. Its translation: CASSSIPGTNYGYTF.

This chain uses TRBV7-2 with TRBJ2-7, with TRBD2 matching over 7 bases. The CDR3 covers 14 residues. Germline values: CDR1 SGHTA, CDR2 FQGNSA. V lost 3 bases to trimming and J lost 0 bases; unmatched junction nucleotides: 2. This CDR3 reads CASSFAGDSYEQYF. The CDR3 coding sequence is TGTGCCAGCAGCTTTGCGGGAGACTCCTACGAGCAGTACTTC.